Listed below are T cell receptor beta chains from one sample, sequenced in a study of T cells in tuberculosis. Sequencing was performed with immunoSEQ multiplex PCR; in TCRdb, only in-frame clones are kept and a portion is missing. The data show more than 35,000 clones, roughly 93% seen once. The material sequenced was PBMCs. All receptors come from a donor between 10 and 35 years old with latent tuberculosis or without tuberculosis infection. Some clones in this sample may be carry-over from other donors' samples. Both conserved end residues are part of each CDR3. Each record gives: J gene, D gene, V gene, clone size, CDR3 protein, CDR3 DNA. A D gene is named only where the DNA matches it firmly. Rows give clone size only sometimes, using once, few, many, or a class for an expanded clone.

J gene: TRBJ1-6
D gene: .
V gene: TRBV5-8
clone size: .
CDR3 protein: CASSFPFSPLHF
CDR3 DNA: TGTGCCAGCAGCTTCCCCTTTTCACCCCTCCACTTT

J gene: TRBJ2-1
D gene: .
V gene: TRBV20-1
clone size: .
CDR3 protein: CSAFFLNEQFF
CDR3 DNA: TGCAGTGCTTTCTTCCTCAATGAGCAGTTCTTC

J gene: TRBJ2-1
D gene: TRBD2
V gene: TRBV11-2
clone size: .
CDR3 protein: CASSSSPGSGGVYEQFF
CDR3 DNA: TGTGCCAGCAGCTCTTCTCCCGGGAGCGGGGGAGTCTATGAGCAGTTCTTC

J gene: TRBJ1-1
D gene: .
V gene: TRBV18
clone size: .
CDR3 protein: CASSLYTNTEAFF
CDR3 DNA: TGTGCCAGCTCACTGTACACGAACACTGAAGCTTTCTTT

J gene: TRBJ2-2
D gene: .
V gene: TRBV27
clone size: .
CDR3 protein: CASKWGVDTGELFF
CDR3 DNA: TGTGCCAGCAAATGGGGGGTGGACACCGGGGAGCTGTTTTTT

J gene: TRBJ1-1
D gene: TRBD1
V gene: TRBV27
clone size: once
CDR3 protein: CASSFVRGQGAEAFF
CDR3 DNA: TGTGCCAGCAGTTTCGTTAGGGGGCAGGGGGCTGAAGCTTTCTTT

J gene: TRBJ1-2
D gene: TRBD1
V gene: TRBV2
clone size: once
CDR3 protein: CASSDPRQGGNYGYTF
CDR3 DNA: TGTGCCAGCAGTGACCCGAGACAGGGCGGTAACTATGGCTACACCTTC

J gene: TRBJ2-2
D gene: .
V gene: TRBV7-2
clone size: .
CDR3 protein: CASSLEAGANTGELFF
CDR3 DNA: TGTGCCAGCAGCTTAGAGGCCGGGGCGAACACCGGGGAGCTGTTTTTT

J gene: TRBJ1-5
D gene: .
V gene: TRBV19
clone size: .
CDR3 protein: CASSIRTGNQPQHF
CDR3 DNA: TGTGCCAGTAGTATTCGGACAGGCAATCAGCCCCAGCATTTT

J gene: TRBJ2-7
D gene: .
V gene: TRBV11-1
clone size: medium-sized
CDR3 protein: CASSLNRASYEQYF
CDR3 DNA: TGTGCCAGCAGCTTAAACAGGGCCAGCTACGAGCAGTACTTC

J gene: TRBJ1-4
D gene: TRBD1
V gene: TRBV2
clone size: .
CDR3 protein: CASSARQGPNEKLFF
CDR3 DNA: TGTGCCAGCAGCGCAAGACAGGGACCTAATGAAAAACTGTTTTTT

J gene: TRBJ2-7
D gene: TRBD2
V gene: TRBV10-3
clone size: .
CDR3 protein: CAISPKLAGGLYEQYF
CDR3 DNA: TGTGCCATCAGCCCTAAACTAGCGGGGGGGCTCTACGAGCAGTACTTC

J gene: TRBJ1-2
D gene: TRBD1
V gene: TRBV30
clone size: .
CDR3 protein: CAWSGPGQGFGYTF
CDR3 DNA: TGTGCCTGGAGTGGACCGGGACAGGGATTTGGCTACACCTTC

J gene: TRBJ2-2
D gene: TRBD2
V gene: TRBV19
clone size: .
CDR3 protein: CASSTSGTSGANTGELFF
CDR3 DNA: TGTGCCAGTAGTACTTCTGGGACTAGCGGGGCGAACACCGGGGAGCTGTTTTTT

J gene: TRBJ2-2
D gene: TRBD1
V gene: TRBV7-3
clone size: .
CDR3 protein: CASSLTGQGLSGELFF
CDR3 DNA: TGTGCCAGCAGCTTAACCGGACAGGGTCTATCCGGGGAGCTGTTTTTT

J gene: TRBJ2-1
D gene: TRBD2
V gene: TRBV27
clone size: .
CDR3 protein: CASSPLGGNFFSSYNEQFF
CDR3 DNA: TGTGCCAGCAGTCCCCTGGGAGGGAATTTCTTCAGCTCCTACAATGAGCAGTTCTTC

J gene: TRBJ2-4
D gene: .
V gene: TRBV12-5
clone size: .
CDR3 protein: CASGSVEGLAKNIQYF
CDR3 DNA: TGTGCTAGTGGTTCCGTTGAAGGACTAGCCAAAAACATTCAGTACTTC

J gene: TRBJ1-5
D gene: .
V gene: TRBV5-1
clone size: few
CDR3 protein: CASSPDYANQPQHF
CDR3 DNA: TGCGCCAGCAGCCCGGACTATGCTAATCAGCCCCAGCATTTT

J gene: TRBJ2-2
D gene: .
V gene: TRBV5-4
clone size: .
CDR3 protein: CASSLARTANTGELFF
CDR3 DNA: TGTGCCAGCAGCTTGGCCCGGACAGCTAACACCGGGGAGCTGTTTTTT

J gene: TRBJ2-1
D gene: TRBD2
V gene: TRBV14
clone size: .
CDR3 protein: CASSQRTSGGSYNEQFF
CDR3 DNA: TGTGCCAGCAGCCAACGGACTAGCGGGGGGTCCTACAATGAGCAGTTCTTC

J gene: TRBJ2-3
D gene: TRBD1
V gene: TRBV7-8
clone size: large
CDR3 protein: CASSPQQGRAASTDTQYF
CDR3 DNA: TGTGCCAGCAGCCCGCAACAGGGGCGAGCCGCTAGCACAGATACGCAGTATTTT

J gene: TRBJ2-1
D gene: .
V gene: TRBV10-3
clone size: .
CDR3 protein: CAIKRKGVDEQFF
CDR3 DNA: TGTGCCATCAAAAGGAAGGGGGTCGATGAGCAGTTCTTC

J gene: TRBJ2-6
D gene: TRBD2
V gene: TRBV4-3
clone size: .
CDR3 protein: CASSQGEGSGANVLTF
CDR3 DNA: TGCGCCAGCAGCCAAGGGGAGGGCTCTGGGGCCAACGTCCTGACTTTC

J gene: TRBJ2-5
D gene: .
V gene: TRBV2
clone size: .
CDR3 protein: CASGEGEETQYF
CDR3 DNA: TGTGCCAGCGGGGAGGGGGAAGAGACCCAGTACTTC

J gene: TRBJ1-2
D gene: .
V gene: TRBV10-1
clone size: once
CDR3 protein: CASSGTAPPYGYTF
CDR3 DNA: TGCGCCAGCAGTGGGACAGCCCCTCCGTATGGCTACACCTTC

J gene: TRBJ2-1
D gene: TRBD1
V gene: TRBV5-4
clone size: .
CDR3 protein: CASSSRQGAIEQFF
CDR3 DNA: TGTGCCAGTAGCTCGCGACAGGGGGCCATTGAGCAGTTCTTC

J gene: TRBJ1-2
D gene: .
V gene: TRBV29-1
clone size: .
CDR3 protein: CSGRTSRDYGYTF
CDR3 DNA: TGCAGCGGGAGGACCTCTAGGGACTATGGCTACACCTTC

J gene: TRBJ2-5
D gene: TRBD2
V gene: TRBV9
clone size: .
CDR3 protein: CASSPTSGGAETQYF
CDR3 DNA: TGTGCCAGCAGCCCGACTAGCGGGGGGGCGGAGACCCAGTACTTC

J gene: TRBJ2-6
D gene: .
V gene: TRBV5-4
clone size: .
CDR3 protein: CATQVSGANVLTF
CDR3 DNA: TGTGCCACACAGGTCTCTGGGGCCAACGTCCTGACTTTC

J gene: TRBJ1-2
D gene: .
V gene: TRBV12-5
clone size: .
CDR3 protein: CASGFGGLRDYGYTF
CDR3 DNA: TGTGCTAGTGGTTTCGGGGGGCTTCGGGACTATGGCTACACCTTC

J gene: TRBJ1-2
D gene: .
V gene: TRBV19
clone size: .
CDR3 protein: CASTAGSENYGYTF
CDR3 DNA: TGTGCCAGTACGGCGGGCAGCGAGAACTATGGCTACACCTTC

J gene: TRBJ1-6
D gene: TRBD1
V gene: TRBV19
clone size: .
CDR3 protein: CASSIQGTGLNSPLHF
CDR3 DNA: TGTGCCAGTAGTATTCAGGGGACAGGTCTGAATTCACCCCTCCACTTT

J gene: TRBJ1-1
D gene: .
V gene: TRBV7-2
clone size: .
CDR3 protein: CASSQMRTMEAFF
CDR3 DNA: TGTGCCAGCAGCCAGATGAGGACAATGGAAGCTTTCTTT

J gene: TRBJ2-2
D gene: .
V gene: TRBV6-5
clone size: .
CDR3 protein: CASSYSPFTNTGELFF
CDR3 DNA: TGTGCCAGCAGTTACTCTCCCTTTACGAACACCGGGGAGCTGTTTTTT

J gene: TRBJ1-1
D gene: .
V gene: TRBV5-8
clone size: once
CDR3 protein: CASSLRRDLTEAFF
CDR3 DNA: TGTGCCAGCAGCTTGAGACGGGATTTAACTGAAGCTTTCTTT

J gene: TRBJ1-2
D gene: .
V gene: TRBV7-2
clone size: .
CDR3 protein: CASSLVGQPNYGYTF
CDR3 DNA: TGTGCCAGCAGCTTAGTCGGACAGCCAAACTATGGCTACACCTTC

J gene: TRBJ1-2
D gene: .
V gene: TRBV10-3
clone size: .
CDR3 protein: CAISERPEGGYTF
CDR3 DNA: TGTGCCATCAGTGAGAGGCCAGAGGGTGGCTACACCTTC

J gene: TRBJ2-3
D gene: TRBD2
V gene: TRBV14
clone size: .
CDR3 protein: CASSPSSGGTDTQYF
CDR3 DNA: TGTGCCAGCAGCCCCTCTAGCGGGGGCACAGATACGCAGTATTTT

J gene: TRBJ2-5
D gene: .
V gene: TRBV4-1
clone size: once
CDR3 protein: CASSQDTGGSQETQYF
CDR3 DNA: TGCGCCAGCAGCCAAGATACGGGGGGCTCCCAAGAGACCCAGTACTTC

J gene: TRBJ2-3
D gene: TRBD1
V gene: TRBV4-2
clone size: .
CDR3 protein: CASSRDDRGHPDTQYF
CDR3 DNA: TGTGCCAGCAGCCGAGACGACAGGGGGCATCCAGATACGCAGTATTTT

J gene: TRBJ2-2
D gene: .
V gene: TRBV27
clone size: .
CDR3 protein: CASRAGDGYGELFF
CDR3 DNA: TGTGCCAGCAGGGCAGGGGATGGATACGGGGAGCTGTTTTTT

J gene: TRBJ1-2
D gene: .
V gene: TRBV6-1
clone size: .
CDR3 protein: CASSDGQGYMGYTF
CDR3 DNA: TGTGCCAGCAGCGACGGACAAGGTTATATGGGCTACACCTTC

J gene: TRBJ1-2
D gene: TRBD1
V gene: TRBV4-1
clone size: .
CDR3 protein: CASSRQEGQGIYGYTF
CDR3 DNA: TGCGCCAGCAGCCGACAAGAGGGACAGGGAATTTACGGCTACACCTTC

J gene: TRBJ2-7
D gene: TRBD1
V gene: TRBV19
clone size: .
CDR3 protein: CASSVTGGSREQYF
CDR3 DNA: TGTGCCAGTAGTGTTACAGGGGGCTCAAGGGAGCAGTACTTC

J gene: TRBJ1-1
D gene: .
V gene: TRBV5-1
clone size: .
CDR3 protein: CASSLEVRTANTEAFF
CDR3 DNA: TGCGCCAGCAGCTTGGAGGTACGGACAGCTAACACTGAAGCTTTCTTT

J gene: TRBJ2-1
D gene: TRBD2
V gene: TRBV27
clone size: .
CDR3 protein: CASSLSLAGGRSGQFF
CDR3 DNA: TGTGCCAGCAGTTTATCCTTAGCGGGGGGCCGCTCCGGGCAGTTCTTC

J gene: TRBJ2-7
D gene: TRBD1
V gene: TRBV25-1
clone size: few
CDR3 protein: CASSALRTGDRPYEQYF
CDR3 DNA: TGTGCCAGCAGTGCGTTGAGGACAGGGGATCGGCCCTACGAGCAGTACTTC

J gene: TRBJ2-3
D gene: .
V gene: TRBV5-1
clone size: .
CDR3 protein: CASSFGQFTDTQYF
CDR3 DNA: TGCGCCAGCAGCTTCGGACAGTTCACAGATACGCAGTATTTT

J gene: TRBJ2-4
D gene: .
V gene: TRBV5-1
clone size: .
CDR3 protein: CASSLDPDRSKNIQYF
CDR3 DNA: TGCGCCAGCAGCTTGGATCCGGACAGATCCAAAAACATTCAGTACTTC

J gene: TRBJ1-2
D gene: .
V gene: TRBV19
clone size: .
CDR3 protein: CASSMDINYGYTF
CDR3 DNA: TGTGCCAGTAGTATGGACATAAACTATGGCTACACCTTC

J gene: TRBJ2-3
D gene: .
V gene: TRBV12-5
clone size: once
CDR3 protein: CASGLVRSTDTQYF
CDR3 DNA: TGTGCTAGTGGTTTGGTACGGAGCACAGATACGCAGTATTTT

J gene: TRBJ2-5
D gene: TRBD1
V gene: TRBV6-1
clone size: .
CDR3 protein: CASRYRDRTQETQYF
CDR3 DNA: TGTGCCAGCAGATACAGGGACAGGACCCAAGAGACCCAGTACTTC

J gene: TRBJ2-7
D gene: TRBD1
V gene: TRBV7-7
clone size: once
CDR3 protein: CASSIGQGDEQYF
CDR3 DNA: TGTGCCAGCAGCATCGGACAGGGGGACGAGCAGTACTTC